This T cell receptor beta chain was sequenced during a study of T cells in Graves' hyperthyroidism and ophthalmopathy. Germline assignment: CDR1 SGHVS and CDR2 FQNEAQ. The CDR3 spans 14 residues. V was trimmed by 4 bases and J by 4 bases, leaving 14 bases between them. Amplified TCR beta CDR3 regions derived from RNA transcripts. Primed by the HTBI set, a first-round RT-PCR was run on the TCR CDR3. TCRdb used MiXCR to reprocess the multiplex PCR reads, holding one entry per CDR3 protein. This table holds roughly 580,000 distinct CDR3 sequences, 35% to 55% found once. The sample taken for sequencing was peripheral blood or thyroid tissue (not recorded which). This TCR was sampled from a woman between 18 and 30 years old with Graves' hyperthyroidism. The chain uses TRBV7-8 and TRBJ2-7; TRBD2 is a possible D gene (6 bases). The CDR3 loop reads CASSSRTTRYEQYF. DNA for the CDR3: TGTGCCAGCAGCTCACGGACTACTAGGTACGAGCAGTACTTC.